This T cell receptor beta chain originates from a study of blood T cell repertoires in COVID-19 (TCRdb year 2020). Concerning the study at large: Samples covering the acute and convalescent phases of COVID-19 were provided by collaborators in the United States, Italy and Spain. Where available, HLA class I and class II types were obtained from metadata supplied by the sample provider rather than from assay-based typing. Nearly every sample came with metadata listing a de-identified subject ID, COVID-19 status, age in years and sex. The samples were drawn from two sources: the first 160 participants of the ongoing ImmuneRACE study, and over 950 subjects contributed by 6 global collaborators. A freely available public database, intended as a resource for researchers studying the immune response to SARS-CoV-2, is where the repertoires were released. Deeply sampled blood TCRbeta repertoires from subjects exposed to, actively infected with, or recovered from COVID-19 were included in the dataset. The prospective study material was composed of cDNA or gDNA derived from T cells, B-cell-depleted T cells, or PBMCs. Results the study describes overall, beyond this receptor: How much clinical and demographic metadata was included differed by source and by participant, and the metadata was provided uncurated.

CDR1 and CDR2, per the germline V gene, are LGHNA and YSLEER. Spanning cysteine to phenylalanine, the CDR3 consists of 15 amino acids. Solely the CDR3 DNA is kept, with 45 bases framed from the first base. V and J are truncated by 3 bases and 5 bases respectively, leaving an intervening sequence of 16 bases. TCRbeta CDR3 regions were amplified from genomic DNA using the immunoSEQ Assay, a bias-controlled multiplex PCR. On the authors' methods: The number of nucleated cells in each sample was estimated from the amplification of reference gene primers within the assay. Sequence reads were collapsed and filtered to measure the absolute abundance of every unique TCRbeta CDR3 rearrangement. Productive Simpson clonality was computed per sample as the square root of Simpson's diversity index over productive rearrangements. Held by TCRdb, this immuneACCESS table contains in-frame sequences only and omits some clones. Under half of the omission traces to an unresolved V gene where checked; the cause of the rest is unknown. D and trimming come from the DNA, and the V and J calls and clone size come from that table. A total of some 87,000 clones appear in this sample, around four fifths of them only once. The top ten clonotypes cover over 35% of the sample.

Collaborating institutions collected whole blood in K2EDTA tubes following their own protocols. For TCRbeta analysis, collaborators shipped samples as frozen whole blood, isolated PBMCs, or DNA extracted from either of those sample types. A remark on this clone: Its antigen is currently not known. Qualities for individual bases were not recorded, and no much larger clone is one base off.

The rearranged segments are TRBV4-3 and TRBJ1-2, and possibly TRBD1, on 5 matching bases. The sequence was obtained from a man at least 80 years old with active or convalescent COVID-19. Specimen: peripheral blood. The DNA sequence follows: TGCGCCAGCAGCCATCGGGCACGTTCAGGGTATGGCTACACCTTC. Its translation is CASSHRARSGYGYTF.